The clone carrying this TCR beta chain was seen a few times. This CDR3 contains 16 residues. The V gene end was trimmed by 5 bases and the J gene end by 1 base; junction bases not matched to a gene: 9. Germline CDR1 SGHTA, CDR2 FQGNSA. Each CDR3 protein gets one entry after TCRdb re-called the RT-PCR reads with MiXCR. The sample lists hundreds of thousands of distinct CDR3 sequences, 13% to 15% occurring once. Sequenced input: memory CD4+ T cells from blood. This rearrangement joins TRBV7-2 to TRBJ1-1; 8 bases map to TRBD1. The sequence was obtained from a female donor in good health, serving as a healthy control. CDR3 nucleotide sequence: TGTGCCAGCAGCCCAGCAGGGGGCGCGTGGAACACTGAAGCTTTCTTT. Translated, it gives CASSPAGGAWNTEAFF.